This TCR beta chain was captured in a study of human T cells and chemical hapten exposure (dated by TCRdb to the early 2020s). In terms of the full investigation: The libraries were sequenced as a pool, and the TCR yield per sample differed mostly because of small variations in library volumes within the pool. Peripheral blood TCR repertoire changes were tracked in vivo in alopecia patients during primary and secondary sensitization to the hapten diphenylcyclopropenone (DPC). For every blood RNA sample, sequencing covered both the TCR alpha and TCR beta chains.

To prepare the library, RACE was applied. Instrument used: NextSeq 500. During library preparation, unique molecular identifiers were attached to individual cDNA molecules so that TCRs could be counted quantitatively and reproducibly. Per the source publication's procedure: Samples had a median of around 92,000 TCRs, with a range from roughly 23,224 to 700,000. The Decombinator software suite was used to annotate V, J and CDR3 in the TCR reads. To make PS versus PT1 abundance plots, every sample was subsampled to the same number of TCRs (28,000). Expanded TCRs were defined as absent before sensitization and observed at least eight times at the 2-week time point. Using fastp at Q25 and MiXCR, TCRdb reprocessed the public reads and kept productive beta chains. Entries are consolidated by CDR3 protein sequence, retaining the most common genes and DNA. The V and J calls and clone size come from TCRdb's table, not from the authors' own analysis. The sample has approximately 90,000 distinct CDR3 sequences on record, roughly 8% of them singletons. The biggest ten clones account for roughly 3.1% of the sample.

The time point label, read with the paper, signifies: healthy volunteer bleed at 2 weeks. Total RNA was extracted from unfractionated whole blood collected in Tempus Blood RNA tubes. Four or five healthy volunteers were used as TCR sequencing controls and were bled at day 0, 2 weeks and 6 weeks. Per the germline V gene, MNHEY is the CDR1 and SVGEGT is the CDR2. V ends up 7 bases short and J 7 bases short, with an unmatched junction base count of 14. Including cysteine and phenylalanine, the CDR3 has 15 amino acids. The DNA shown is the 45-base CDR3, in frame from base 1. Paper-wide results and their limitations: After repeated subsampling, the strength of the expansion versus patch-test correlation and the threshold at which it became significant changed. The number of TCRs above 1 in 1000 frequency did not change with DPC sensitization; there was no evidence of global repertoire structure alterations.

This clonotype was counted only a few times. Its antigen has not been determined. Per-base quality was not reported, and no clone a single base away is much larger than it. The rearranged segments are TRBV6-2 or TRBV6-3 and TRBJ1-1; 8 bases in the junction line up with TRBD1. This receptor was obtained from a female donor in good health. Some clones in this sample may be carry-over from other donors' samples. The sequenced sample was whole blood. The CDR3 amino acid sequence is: CASTALGRGRHEAFF. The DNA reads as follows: TGTGCCAGCACTGCGCTTGGCAGGGGGCGACATGAAGCTTTCTTT.